The 11 T cell receptor beta chains below come from one sample, sequenced in a study of breast tumors, draining lymph nodes, adjacent tissues. The lymph nodes were axillary draining lymph nodes from breast cancer patients. TCRdb reanalysed the multiplex PCR reads using MiXCR and keeps one entry per CDR3 protein. The sample holds around 230,000 distinct CDR3 sequences, approximately 36% seen once. Sequenced sample: axillary lymph node tissue. The receptors were sampled from a female donor with breast cancer. Some clones in this sample may be carry-over from other donors' samples.

This clonotype came up a few times. This chain uses TRBV3-1 with TRBJ1-2; tentative D call: TRBD1 (5 bases). The V gene's germline CDR1 is LGHDT and CDR2 YNNKEL (reference sequence). This CDR3 has 12 amino acids. V lost 4 bases and J 7 bases, leaving 10 bases between the germline ends. The CDR3 protein is CASSLIGGGYTF. The CDR3 nucleotides are TGTGCCAGCAGCCTGATCGGGGGTGGCTACACCTTC.

The rearrangement uses TRBV28 and TRBJ1-6, with D maybe TRBD1 (5 bases). The CDR3 has 14 residues. Per germline, CDR1 MDHEN and CDR2 SYDVKM. V lost 5 bases and J lost 9, with 14 bases in between. This CDR3 is CASSPNAGGSPLHF. The CDR3 nucleotides are TGTGCCAGCAGTCCAAATGCGGGGGGTTCACCCCTCCACTTT.

This clonotype was seen ten or more times. The chain couples TRBV5-1 to TRBJ2-3, with D possibly called TRBD1 or TRBD2 (6 bases each). The V gene's germline CDR1 is SGHRS and CDR2 YFSETQ. Trimming removed 4 bases from V and 0 bases from J, with 12 bases in between. The CDR3 extends over 15 amino acids. The DNA for the CDR3 is TGCGCCAGCAGCGGGGGGCCGAGTAGCACAGATACGCAGTATTTT. It encodes CASSGGPSSTDTQYF.

This clonotype was found once. This chain uses TRBV5-1 with TRBJ2-3; D ambiguous. The CDR3 is 9 residues long. V lost 4 bases to trimming and J lost 11 bases, with 5 bases between them. CDR1 and CDR2 (germline): SGHRS, YFSETQ. The CDR3 DNA reads as TGCGCCAGCAGCCTGGAGCAGTATTTT. Translated: CASSLEQYF.

Comments on this clonotype: Since a much larger clone is just one base distant, this may be a read error. The V gene is TRBV7-3, the J gene TRBJ2-1; TRBD2 matches at 14 bases. The CDR3 is made up of 19 amino acids. Germline V gene data show CDR1 as SGHTA and CDR2 as FQGTGA. V was clipped by 4 bases and J by 5 bases; unmatched bases: 13. The CDR3 loop reads CASSSGLAGGPTPHNEQFF. The CDR3 DNA is TGTGCCAGCAGCTCCGGACTAGCGGGAGGACCAACACCCCACAATGAGCAGTTCTTC.

The table lists this clonotype with a few counts. The junction does not match germline at one end; this may be a read error. This chain connects TRBV6-5 to TRBJ1-2; TRBD1 agrees at 11 bases. Germline V lookup: CDR1 MNHEY, CDR2 SVGAGI. CDR3 length: 18 residues. CDR3 loop: CASSHSVDRGRPYYGYTF. The CDR3 bases are TGTGCCAGCAGTCACTCGGTGGACAGGGGGCGTCCTTACTATGGCTACACCTTC.

Details on this clonotype: A read error is possible here, since a much larger clone lies one base away. This chain uses TRBV6-1 with TRBJ2-1; D perhaps matches TRBD2 (6 bases). The CDR3 contains 12 residues. Germline loops: CDR1 MNHNS, CDR2 SASEGT. The DNA of the CDR3 is TGTGCCAGCAGTGATCGGGAGAATGAGCATTTCTTC. It yields the protein CASSDRENEHFF.

This clonotype was detected many times. The V call is TRBV13, the J call TRBJ2-5; D is possibly TRBD1 (6 bases). Trimming took off 6 bases at V and 2 bases at J, with 10 bases between the two ends. The CDR3 sequence is 13 residues long. The germline gives CDR1 PRHDT, CDR2 FYEKMQ (reference sequence). The CDR3 sequence is CASREDRQETQYF. The CDR3 region has the DNA TGTGCCAGCAGGGAGGACAGACAAGAGACCCAGTACTTC.

The V and J genes are TRBV12-5 and TRBJ1-5; D is possibly TRBD1 (5 bases). Trimming pared 5 bases from V and 13 bases from J, leaving 18 bases between. Germline lookup yields CDR1 LGHNT and CDR2 FRNRAP. The CDR3 is made up of 13 amino acids. The CDR3 DNA is TGTGCTAGTGGTCTTGGCGGGGCAAAGGAGCAGCATTTT. Its protein product is CASGLGGAKEQHF. Using reference TRBV12-5 and TRBJ1-5 for the parts outside the CDR3, the full variable domain is DARVTQTPRHKVTEMGQEVTMRCQPILGHNTVFWYRQTMMQGLELLAYFRNRAPLDDSGMPKDRFSAEMPDATLATLKIQPSEPRDSAVYFCASGLGGAKEQHFGDGTRLSIL.

The table lists this clonotype with many counts. The rearrangement uses TRBV20-1 and TRBJ2-1, with 10 bases fitting TRBD1. V was pared by 3 bases and J by 3 bases, with 5 bases of the junction left unmatched. In germline, CDR1 is DFQATT, CDR2 SNEGSKA (reference sequence). The CDR3 extends over 15 amino acids. CDR3 region: CSARGQGRSYNEQFF. The CDR3 nucleotides are TGCAGTGCTAGGGGACAGGGGAGGAGCTACAATGAGCAGTTCTTC.

The chain joins TRBV5-1 to TRBJ1-4; weak D call: TRBD1 (6 bases). This CDR3 has 14 residues. V lost 4 bases to trimming and J lost 5 bases, with 12 bases between them. CDR1 is SGHRS, CDR2 YFSETQ, per germline. CDR3 region: CASSPHRGNEKLFF. In DNA, the CDR3 is TGCGCCAGCAGCCCGCATAGGGGGAATGAAAAACTGTTTTTT.